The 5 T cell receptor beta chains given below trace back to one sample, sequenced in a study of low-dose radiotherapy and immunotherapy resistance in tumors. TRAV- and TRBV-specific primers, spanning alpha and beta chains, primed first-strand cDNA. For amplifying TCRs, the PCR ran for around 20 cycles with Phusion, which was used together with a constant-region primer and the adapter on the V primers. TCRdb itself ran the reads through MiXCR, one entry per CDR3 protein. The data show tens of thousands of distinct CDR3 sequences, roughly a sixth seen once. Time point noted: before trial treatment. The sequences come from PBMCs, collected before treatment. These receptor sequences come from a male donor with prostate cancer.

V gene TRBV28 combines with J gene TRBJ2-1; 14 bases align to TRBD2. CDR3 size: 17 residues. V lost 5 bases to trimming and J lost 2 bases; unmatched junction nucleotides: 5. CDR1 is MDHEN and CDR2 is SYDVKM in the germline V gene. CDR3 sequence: CASSPRTSGRTYNEQFF. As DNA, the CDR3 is TGTGCCAGCAGTCCCCGGACTAGCGGGAGGACCTACAATGAGCAGTTCTTC. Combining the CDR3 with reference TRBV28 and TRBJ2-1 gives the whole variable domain DVKVTQSSRYLVKRTGEKVFLECVQDMDHENMFWYRQDPGLGLRLIYFSYDVKMKEKGDIPEGYSVSREKKERFSLILESASTNQTSMYLCASSPRTSGRTYNEQFFGPGTRLTVL.

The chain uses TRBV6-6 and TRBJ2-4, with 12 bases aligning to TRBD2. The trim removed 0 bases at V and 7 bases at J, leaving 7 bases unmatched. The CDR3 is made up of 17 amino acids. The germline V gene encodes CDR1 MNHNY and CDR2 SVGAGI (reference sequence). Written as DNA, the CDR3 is TGTGCCAGCAGTTACTCGGCTAGCGGGGGGGTGGGGAACATTCAGTACTTC. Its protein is CASSYSASGGVGNIQYF.

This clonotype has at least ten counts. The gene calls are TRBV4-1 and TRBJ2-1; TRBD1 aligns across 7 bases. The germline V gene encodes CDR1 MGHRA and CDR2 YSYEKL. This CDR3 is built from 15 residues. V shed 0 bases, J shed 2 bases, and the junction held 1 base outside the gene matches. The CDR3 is CASSQDTGAYNEQFF. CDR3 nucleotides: TGCGCCAGCAGCCAAGATACAGGGGCCTACAATGAGCAGTTCTTC.

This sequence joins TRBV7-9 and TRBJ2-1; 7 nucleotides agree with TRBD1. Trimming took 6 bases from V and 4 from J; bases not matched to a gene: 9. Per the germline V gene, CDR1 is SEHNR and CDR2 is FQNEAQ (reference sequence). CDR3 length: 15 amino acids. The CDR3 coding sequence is TGTGCCAGCAGTCCACGACAGGGAAGATACAATGAGCAGTTCTTC. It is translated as CASSPRQGRYNEQFF.

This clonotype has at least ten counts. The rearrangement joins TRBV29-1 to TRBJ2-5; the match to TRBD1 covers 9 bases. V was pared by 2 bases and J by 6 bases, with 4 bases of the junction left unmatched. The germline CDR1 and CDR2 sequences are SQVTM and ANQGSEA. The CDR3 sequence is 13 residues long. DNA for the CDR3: TGCAGCGTTGAATCGACAGGGGGAAAGACCCAGTACTTC. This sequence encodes CSVESTGGKTQYF. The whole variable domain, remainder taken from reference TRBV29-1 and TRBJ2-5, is SAVISQKPSRDICQRGTSLTIQCQVDSQVTMMFWYRQQPGQSLTLIATANQGSEATYESGFVIDKFPISRPNLTFSTLTVSNMSPEDSSIYLCSVESTGGKTQYFGPGTRLLVL.